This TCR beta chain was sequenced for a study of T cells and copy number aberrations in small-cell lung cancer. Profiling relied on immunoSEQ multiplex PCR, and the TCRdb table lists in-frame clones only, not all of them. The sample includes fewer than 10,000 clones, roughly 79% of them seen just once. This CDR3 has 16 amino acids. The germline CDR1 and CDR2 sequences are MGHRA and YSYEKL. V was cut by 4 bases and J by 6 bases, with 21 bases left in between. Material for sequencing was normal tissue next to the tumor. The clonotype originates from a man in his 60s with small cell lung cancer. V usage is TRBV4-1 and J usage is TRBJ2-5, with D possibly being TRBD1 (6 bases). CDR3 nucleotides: TGCGCCAGCAGCCCCCGATTCTTGGGGGCGATTAAGACCCAGTACTTC. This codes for CASSPRFLGAIKTQYF.